Listed below are T cell receptor beta chains from one sample, sequenced in a study of blood T cell repertoires in COVID-19. Profiled with immunoSEQ multiplex PCR; TCRdb holds only in-frame clones, not every one. The profile shows roughly 150,000 clones, about 85% of them singletons. Material: PBMCs or T cells enriched from blood (not recorded which). Receptors were obtained from a woman aged 50 to 60 who had recovered from COVID-19. Each CDR3 is given with its conserved first and last residue. Each record gives: clone size, D gene, J gene, V gene, CDR3 protein, CDR3 DNA. D genes are given only for firm matches. Clone size is stated in some rows and not others, as once, few, many or a class when expanded.

abundance: .; d_gene: .; j_gene: TRBJ2-6; v_gene: TRBV5-6; CDR3aa: CASTGRGTGLSGANVLTF; CDR3nt: TGTGCCAGCACTGGGAGGGGGACAGGACTCTCTGGGGCCAACGTCCTGACTTTC
abundance: .; d_gene: .; j_gene: TRBJ1-2; v_gene: TRBV7-2; CDR3aa: CASSLQGTMSYGYTF; CDR3nt: TGTGCCAGCAGCTTACAGGGTACTATGAGCTATGGCTACACCTTC
abundance: .; d_gene: TRBD1; j_gene: TRBJ1-6; v_gene: TRBV6-5; CDR3aa: CASSYSGTAPSPLHF; CDR3nt: TGTGCCAGCAGTTACTCCGGGACAGCCCCTTCACCCCTCCACTTT
abundance: .; d_gene: .; j_gene: TRBJ1-6; v_gene: TRBV19; CDR3aa: CASSSLAGQPNNSPLHF; CDR3nt: TGTGCCAGTAGTAGTTTGGCCGGACAGCCCAATAATTCACCCCTCCACTTT
abundance: .; d_gene: TRBD1; j_gene: TRBJ1-2; v_gene: TRBV18; CDR3aa: CASSWDSSYGYTF; CDR3nt: TGTGCCAGCTCTTGGGACAGCTCTTATGGCTACACCTTC
abundance: .; d_gene: .; j_gene: TRBJ2-3; v_gene: TRBV5-1; CDR3aa: CASSLEGGVPDTQYF; CDR3nt: TGCGCCAGCAGCTTGGAAGGCGGGGTCCCAGATACGCAGTATTTT
abundance: .; d_gene: .; j_gene: TRBJ2-2; v_gene: TRBV29-1; CDR3aa: CSVVPQGPNTGELFF; CDR3nt: TGCAGCGTCGTCCCACAGGGCCCGAACACCGGGGAGCTGTTTTTT
abundance: .; d_gene: TRBD2; j_gene: TRBJ2-3; v_gene: TRBV19; CDR3aa: CASSASLAGRTDTQYF; CDR3nt: TGTGCCAGTAGTGCCAGTCTAGCGGGAAGAACAGATACGCAGTATTTT
abundance: few; d_gene: .; j_gene: TRBJ1-5; v_gene: TRBV27; CDR3aa: CASRRRGRGEYQPQHF; CDR3nt: TGTGCCAGCAGACGCAGGGGCCGTGGTGAATATCAGCCCCAGCATTTT
abundance: once; d_gene: TRBD1; j_gene: TRBJ1-4; v_gene: TRBV19; CDR3aa: CASRRATGGDEKLFF; CDR3nt: TGTGCCAGTAGGAGGGCTACAGGGGGAGATGAAAAACTGTTTTTT
abundance: .; d_gene: .; j_gene: TRBJ1-1; v_gene: TRBV18; CDR3aa: CASSRTENTEAFF; CDR3nt: TGTGCCAGCTCACGGACAGAGAACACTGAAGCTTTCTTT
abundance: few; d_gene: .; j_gene: TRBJ2-7; v_gene: TRBV3-1/TRBV3-2; CDR3aa: CASSQSREQYF; CDR3nt: TGTGCCAGCAGCCAAAGTAGAGAGCAGTACTTC
abundance: .; d_gene: TRBD2; j_gene: TRBJ2-2; v_gene: TRBV6-4; CDR3aa: CASSLLAGDTGELFF; CDR3nt: TGTGCCAGCAGTTTACTAGCGGGGGACACCGGGGAGCTGTTTTTT
abundance: .; d_gene: TRBD2; j_gene: TRBJ2-7; v_gene: TRBV25-1; CDR3aa: CASSAGGSYEQYF; CDR3nt: TGTGCCAGCAGTGCGGGGGGCTCCTACGAGCAGTACTTC
abundance: .; d_gene: TRBD1; j_gene: TRBJ2-7; v_gene: TRBV10-1; CDR3aa: CASSESLGSLRDRGILLAYEQYF; CDR3nt: TGCGCCAGCAGTGAGTCGTTAGGCTCGCTCCGGGACAGGGGGATTCTACTAGCCTACGAGCAGTACTTC
abundance: .; d_gene: .; j_gene: TRBJ2-1; v_gene: TRBV18; CDR3aa: CASSPPSIASREQFF; CDR3nt: TGTGCCAGCTCACCCCCCTCCATAGCCTCTCGGGAGCAGTTCTTC
abundance: .; d_gene: TRBD1; j_gene: TRBJ1-5; v_gene: TRBV12-5; CDR3aa: CASGLWDRVRSNQPQHF; CDR3nt: TGTGCTAGTGGTTTGTGGGACAGGGTTAGAAGCAATCAGCCCCAGCATTTT
abundance: .; d_gene: .; j_gene: TRBJ2-7; v_gene: TRBV6-5; CDR3aa: CASSHPRGHEQYF; CDR3nt: TGTGCCAGCAGTCACCCAAGGGGCCACGAGCAGTACTTC
abundance: .; d_gene: .; j_gene: TRBJ1-5; v_gene: TRBV5-5; CDR3aa: CASSVGGVGNQPQHF; CDR3nt: TGTGCCAGCAGCGTAGGGGGAGTGGGCAATCAGCCCCAGCATTTT
abundance: few; d_gene: .; j_gene: TRBJ2-1; v_gene: TRBV11-1; CDR3aa: CASSSPLSNEQFF; CDR3nt: TGTGCCAGCAGCTCCCCTCTCAGCAATGAGCAGTTCTTC
abundance: .; d_gene: .; j_gene: TRBJ1-6; v_gene: TRBV2; CDR3aa: CASRSSYNSPLHF; CDR3nt: TGTGCCAGCAGGAGCTCCTATAATTCACCCCTCCACTTT
abundance: .; d_gene: TRBD1; j_gene: TRBJ1-3; v_gene: TRBV5-5; CDR3aa: CASSGTASTSGNTIYF; CDR3nt: TGTGCCAGCAGTGGGACAGCCTCAACCTCTGGAAACACCATATATTTT
abundance: few; d_gene: .; j_gene: TRBJ2-3; v_gene: TRBV11-3; CDR3aa: CASSTGAGARTDTQYF; CDR3nt: TGTGCCAGCAGCACAGGTGCGGGGGCGCGCACAGATACGCAGTATTTT
abundance: .; d_gene: .; j_gene: TRBJ1-6; v_gene: TRBV18; CDR3aa: CASSPSHTSPLHF; CDR3nt: TGTGCCAGCTCACCCTCACATACCTCACCCCTCCACTTT
abundance: .; d_gene: TRBD1; j_gene: TRBJ1-2; v_gene: TRBV7-2; CDR3aa: CASSGRQGSYTF; CDR3nt: TGTGCCAGCAGCGGGAGACAGGGCAGCTACACCTTC
abundance: .; d_gene: .; j_gene: TRBJ2-5; v_gene: TRBV7-9; CDR3aa: CASSFLETQYF; CDR3nt: TGTGCCAGCAGCTTCCTAGAGACCCAGTACTTC
abundance: few; d_gene: TRBD2; j_gene: TRBJ2-5; v_gene: TRBV7-2; CDR3aa: CASSLGLAGGHETQYF; CDR3nt: TGTGCCAGCAGCCTGGGACTAGCGGGAGGGCACGAGACCCAGTACTTC